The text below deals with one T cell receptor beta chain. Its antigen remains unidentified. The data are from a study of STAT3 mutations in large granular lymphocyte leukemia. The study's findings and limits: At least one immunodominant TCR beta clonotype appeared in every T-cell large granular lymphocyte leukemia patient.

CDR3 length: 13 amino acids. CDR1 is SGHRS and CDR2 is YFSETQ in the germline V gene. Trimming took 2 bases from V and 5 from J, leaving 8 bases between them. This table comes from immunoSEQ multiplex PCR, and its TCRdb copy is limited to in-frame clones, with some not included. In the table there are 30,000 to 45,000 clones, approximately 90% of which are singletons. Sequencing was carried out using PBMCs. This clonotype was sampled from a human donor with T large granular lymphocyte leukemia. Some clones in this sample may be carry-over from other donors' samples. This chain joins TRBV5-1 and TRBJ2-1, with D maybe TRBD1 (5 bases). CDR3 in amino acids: CASSLYRNNEQFF. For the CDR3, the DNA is TGCGCCAGCAGCTTATACAGGAACAATGAGCAGTTCTTC.